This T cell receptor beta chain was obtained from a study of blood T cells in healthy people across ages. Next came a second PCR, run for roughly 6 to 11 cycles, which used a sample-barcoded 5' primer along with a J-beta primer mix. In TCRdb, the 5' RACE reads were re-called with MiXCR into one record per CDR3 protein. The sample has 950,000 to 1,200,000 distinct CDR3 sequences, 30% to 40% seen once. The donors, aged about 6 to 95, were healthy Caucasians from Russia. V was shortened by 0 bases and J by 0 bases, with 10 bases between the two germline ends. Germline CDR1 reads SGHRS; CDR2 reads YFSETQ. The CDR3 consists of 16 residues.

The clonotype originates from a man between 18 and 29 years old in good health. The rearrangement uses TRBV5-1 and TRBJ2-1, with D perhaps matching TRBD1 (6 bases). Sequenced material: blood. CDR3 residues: CASSLGGLPSYNEQFF. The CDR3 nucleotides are TGCGCCAGCAGCTTGGGGGGGCTCCCCTCCTACAATGAGCAGTTCTTC.